This TCR beta chain was identified in a study of type 1 regulatory T cells. In the study overall: T-allo10 is a Tr1-enriched, alloantigen-specific CD4 T cell product made in vitro. Findings and limits, study-wide: Tr1 cells had a more restricted TCR repertoire than non-Tr1 cells.

This clonotype was observed a handful of times. The antigen is undetermined. TCRdb called the reads again in MiXCR, with one record for every CDR3 protein. The table lists roughly 71,000 distinct CDR3 sequences, about 20% of them singletons, with 8% to 9% in the top ten. This CDR3 region has 11 residues. The V end lost 10 bases, the J end lost 4 bases, and 12 bases lay between the germline ends. Germline V gene data show CDR1 as SGHRS and CDR2 as YFSETQ. The specimen was cultured type 1 regulatory T (Tr1) cells, either the whole culture or a sorted fraction (not recorded which). This clonotype originated in a human donor in good health. The chain recombines TRBV5-1 with TRBJ2-7; D is unclear. The CDR3 nucleotides read TGCGCCGGCTGCTTGGCTTACGAGCAGTACTTC. It specifies CAGCLAYEQYF.